This TCR beta chain appears in the sequencing data of a study of a mutant IDH1 vaccine in newly diagnosed glioma. Study context: Treatment recipients were approximately 62% male and around 40% female, and their mean age was around 39 years. Prior therapy was radiotherapy, temozolomide, or both; most received both. Study-wide results and caveats: Variations in leading peripheral T cell clonotypes appeared to have no connection with pseudoprogression. The study observed vaccine-induced immune responses in 93.3% of patients.

Time point noted: baseline, week 1 (first vaccination visit). The treatment was: pre-vaccination baseline after standard-of-care therapy. The assay was immunoSEQ multiplex PCR, and TCRdb's table has in-frame clones only and misses some. The sample records some 38,000 clones, around 82% being singletons. This clone appeared a single time. Its matching antigen is unknown. CDR3 length: 15 residues. Germline CDR1 and CDR2: MGHRA and YSYEKL. J lost 0 bases, V lost 5 bases, and 6 bases had no gene match. The TCR comes from a man aged 35 to 55 with glioma. Some clones in this sample may be carry-over from other donors' samples. V and J are TRBV4-1 and TRBJ2-7, with 8 bases matching TRBD2. Sample: PBMCs, taken from a glioma patient treated with radiotherapy, temozolomide or both. CDR3 protein: CASSIGTRGSYEQYF. The CDR3 DNA is TGCGCCAGCAGCATCGGGACTAGAGGCTCCTACGAGCAGTACTTC.